The entry that follows covers one T cell receptor (beta chain) sequence. Its specificity is not known. CDR3 size: 14 residues. V shed 5 bases and J shed 2 bases, with 13 bases lying between them. The germline V gene encodes CDR1 ENHRY and CDR2 SYGVKD. TCRdb processed the reads anew with MiXCR; each CDR3 protein has one entry. The table includes some 350,000 distinct CDR3 sequences, just under 35% detected once. The data derive from a study of T cell repertoires in cytomegalovirus infection. For the study at large: Public TCR beta signatures provided an indication of both CMV infection and a matching HLA type.

The V gene is TRBV10-3, the J gene TRBJ2-7; D is possibly TRBD2 (6 bases). The sequence derives from a human donor in good health (CMV status not recorded). Some clones in this sample may be carry-over from other donors' samples. The input for sequencing was cultured PBMCs, taken from culture after CMV antigen stimulation. This CDR3 is CAISNAGTPYEQYV. The CDR3 DNA reads as TGTGCCATCAGTAACGCGGGAACACCCTACGAGCAGTACGTC.